Sequencing of this T cell receptor beta chain was carried out in a study of blood T cell repertoires in COVID-19. Germline V lookup: CDR1 MNHEY, CDR2 SVGEGT. The CDR3 is made up of 15 amino acids. Deletions cut 4 bases from V and 8 bases from J, with 17 bases between. Per the study methods: Amplification with reference gene primers provided the estimates of nucleated cell counts. TCRdb keeps only in-frame clones here, not all; method: immunoSEQ multiplex PCR. V, J and clone size are those of that table, while D and trimming were read from the DNA. The data show 150,000 or so clones, with approximately 82% seen just once and 22% held by the top ten.

This receptor was obtained from an elderly woman with acute or convalescent COVID-19. The V gene is TRBV6-2 or TRBV6-3, the J gene TRBJ2-2, with D possibly TRBD2 on 6 matching bases. The sequencing sample was made of peripheral blood. CDR3 protein: CASSSVGLPAGELFF. The CDR3 DNA sequence: TGTGCCAGCAGTTCCGTAGGACTACCGGCTGGGGAGCTGTTTTTT.